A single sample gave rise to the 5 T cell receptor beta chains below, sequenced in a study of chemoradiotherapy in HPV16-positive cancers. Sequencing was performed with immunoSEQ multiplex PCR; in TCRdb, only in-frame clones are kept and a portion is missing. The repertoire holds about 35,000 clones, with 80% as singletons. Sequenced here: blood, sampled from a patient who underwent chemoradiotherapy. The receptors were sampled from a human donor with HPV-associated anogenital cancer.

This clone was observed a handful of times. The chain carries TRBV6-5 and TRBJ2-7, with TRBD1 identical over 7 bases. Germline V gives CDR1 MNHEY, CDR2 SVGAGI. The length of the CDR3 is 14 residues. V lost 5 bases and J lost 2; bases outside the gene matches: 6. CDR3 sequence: CASSRTGDPYEQYF. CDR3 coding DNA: TGTGCCAGCAGTCGTACAGGGGACCCCTACGAGCAGTACTTC.

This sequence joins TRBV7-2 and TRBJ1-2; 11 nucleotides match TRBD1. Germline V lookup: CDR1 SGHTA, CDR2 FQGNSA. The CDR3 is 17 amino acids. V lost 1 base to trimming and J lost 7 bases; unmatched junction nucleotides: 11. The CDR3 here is CASSLEGWTGGAGGYTF. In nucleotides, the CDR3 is TGTGCCAGCAGCTTAGAGGGTTGGACAGGGGGCGCTGGTGGCTACACCTTC. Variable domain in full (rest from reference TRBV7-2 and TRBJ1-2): GAGVSQSPSNKVTEKGKDVELRCDPISGHTALYWYRQSLGQGLEFLIYFQGNSAPDKSGLPSDRFSAERTGGSVSTLTIQRTQQEDSAVYLCASSLEGWTGGAGGYTFGSGTRLTVV.

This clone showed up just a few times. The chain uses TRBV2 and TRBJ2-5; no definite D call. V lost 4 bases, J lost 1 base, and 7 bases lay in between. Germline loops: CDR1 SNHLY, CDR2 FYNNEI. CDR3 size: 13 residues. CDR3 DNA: TGTGCCAGCAGTGCGTCAACCCAAGAGACCCAGTACTTC. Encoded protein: CASSASTQETQYF.

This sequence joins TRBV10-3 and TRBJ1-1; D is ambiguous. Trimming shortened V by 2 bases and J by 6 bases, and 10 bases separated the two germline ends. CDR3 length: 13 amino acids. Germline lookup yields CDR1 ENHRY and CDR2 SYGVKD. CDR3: CAISETDYAEAFF. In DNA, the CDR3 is TGTGCCATCAGTGAGACAGACTACGCTGAAGCTTTCTTT.

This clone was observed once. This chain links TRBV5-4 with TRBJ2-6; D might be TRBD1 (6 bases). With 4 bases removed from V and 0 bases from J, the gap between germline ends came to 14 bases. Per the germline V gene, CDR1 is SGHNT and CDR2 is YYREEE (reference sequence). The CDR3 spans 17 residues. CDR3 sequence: CASSPGTTRSGANVLTF. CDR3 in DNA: TGTGCCAGCAGCCCCGGGACAACCCGCTCTGGGGCCAACGTCCTGACTTTC.